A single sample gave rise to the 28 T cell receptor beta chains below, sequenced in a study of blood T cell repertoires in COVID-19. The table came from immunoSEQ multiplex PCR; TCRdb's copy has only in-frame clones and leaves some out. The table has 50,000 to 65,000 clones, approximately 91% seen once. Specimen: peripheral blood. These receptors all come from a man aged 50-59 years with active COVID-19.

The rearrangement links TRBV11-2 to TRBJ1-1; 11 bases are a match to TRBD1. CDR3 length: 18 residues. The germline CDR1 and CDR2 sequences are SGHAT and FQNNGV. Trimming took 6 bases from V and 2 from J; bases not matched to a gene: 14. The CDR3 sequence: CASSYQTAGTGGNTEAFF. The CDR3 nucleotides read TGTGCCAGCAGTTATCAAACTGCCGGGACAGGGGGAAACACTGAAGCTTTCTTT.

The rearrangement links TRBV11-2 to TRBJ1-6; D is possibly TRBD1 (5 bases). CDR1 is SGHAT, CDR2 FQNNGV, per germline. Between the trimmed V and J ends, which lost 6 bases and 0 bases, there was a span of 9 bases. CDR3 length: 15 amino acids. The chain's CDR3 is CASRGLSSYNSPLHF. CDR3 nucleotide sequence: TGTGCCAGCAGGGGACTTAGCTCCTATAATTCACCCCTCCACTTT.

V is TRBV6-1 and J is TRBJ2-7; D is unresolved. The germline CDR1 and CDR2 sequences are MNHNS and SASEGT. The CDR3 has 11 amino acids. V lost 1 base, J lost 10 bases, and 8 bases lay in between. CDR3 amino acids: CASSEGVPQYF. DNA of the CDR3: TGTGCCAGCAGTGAAGGAGTCCCACAGTACTTC.

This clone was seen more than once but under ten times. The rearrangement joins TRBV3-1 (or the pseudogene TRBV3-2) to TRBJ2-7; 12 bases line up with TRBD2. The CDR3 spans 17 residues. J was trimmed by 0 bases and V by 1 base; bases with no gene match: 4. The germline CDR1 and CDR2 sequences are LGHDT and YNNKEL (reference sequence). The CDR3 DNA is TGTGCCAGCAGCCAAGCTAGCGGGGGGGTAATCTCCTACGAGCAGTACTTC. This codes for CASSQASGGVISYEQYF.

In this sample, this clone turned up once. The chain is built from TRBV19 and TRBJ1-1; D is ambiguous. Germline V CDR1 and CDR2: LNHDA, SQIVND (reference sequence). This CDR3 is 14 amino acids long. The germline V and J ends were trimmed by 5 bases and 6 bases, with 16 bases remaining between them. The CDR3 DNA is TGTGCCAGTAGTTCTTTTGGACTGGAGGCTGAAGCTTTCTTT. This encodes CASSSFGLEAEAFF.

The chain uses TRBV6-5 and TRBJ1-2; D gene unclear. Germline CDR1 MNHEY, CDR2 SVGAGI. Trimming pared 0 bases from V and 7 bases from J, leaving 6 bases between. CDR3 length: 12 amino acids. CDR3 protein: CASSYSRGGYTF. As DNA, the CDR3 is TGTGCCAGCAGTTACTCCCGGGGTGGCTACACCTTC.

CDR3 loop: CASRGASYEQYF. CDR3 nucleotides: TGTGCCAGCAGGGGGGCCAGCTACGAGCAGTACTTC. V usage is TRBV6-5 and J usage is TRBJ2-7; the D gene is possibly TRBD1 (6 bases). The V and J ends lost 6 bases and 3 bases respectively, with 9 bases between them. Germline values: CDR1 MNHEY, CDR2 SVGAGI. The CDR3 totals 12 residues.

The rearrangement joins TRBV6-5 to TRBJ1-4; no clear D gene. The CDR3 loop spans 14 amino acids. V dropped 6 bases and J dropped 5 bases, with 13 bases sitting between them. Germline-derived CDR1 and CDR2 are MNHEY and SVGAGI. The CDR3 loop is CASSRTGANEKLFF. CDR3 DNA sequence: TGTGCCAGCAGCCGCACGGGAGCCAATGAAAAACTGTTTTTT.

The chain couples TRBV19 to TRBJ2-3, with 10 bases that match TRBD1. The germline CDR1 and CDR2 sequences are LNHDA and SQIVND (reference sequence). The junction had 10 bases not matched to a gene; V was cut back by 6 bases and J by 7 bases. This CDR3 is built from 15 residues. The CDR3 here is CASSPGTGVINTQYF. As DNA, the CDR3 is TGTGCCAGTAGCCCCGGGACAGGGGTTATAAATACGCAGTATTTT.

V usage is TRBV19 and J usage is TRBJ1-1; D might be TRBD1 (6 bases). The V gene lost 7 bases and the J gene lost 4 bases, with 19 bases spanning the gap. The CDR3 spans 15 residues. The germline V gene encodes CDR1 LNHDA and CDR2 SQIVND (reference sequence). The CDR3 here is CASTNPYPDSTEAFF. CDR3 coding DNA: TGTGCCAGTACCAACCCCTACCCGGACAGCACTGAAGCTTTCTTT. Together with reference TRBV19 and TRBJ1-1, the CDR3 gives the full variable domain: DGGITQSPKYLFRKEGQNVTLSCEQNLNHDAMYWYRQDPGQGLRLIYYSQIVNDFQKGDIAEGYSVSREKKESFPLTVTSAQKNPTAFYLCASTNPYPDSTEAFFGQGTRLTVV.

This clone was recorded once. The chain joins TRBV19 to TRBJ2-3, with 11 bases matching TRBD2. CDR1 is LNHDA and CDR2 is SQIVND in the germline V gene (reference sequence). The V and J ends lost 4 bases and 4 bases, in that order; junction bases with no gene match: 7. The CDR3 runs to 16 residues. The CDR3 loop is CASSKLAGDISDTQYF. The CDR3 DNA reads TGTGCCAGTAGTAAACTAGCGGGGGATATCTCAGATACGCAGTATTTT.

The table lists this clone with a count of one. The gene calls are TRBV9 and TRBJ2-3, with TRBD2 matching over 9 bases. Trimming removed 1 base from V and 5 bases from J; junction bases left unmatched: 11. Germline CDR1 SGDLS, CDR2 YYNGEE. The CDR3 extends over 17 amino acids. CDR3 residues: CASSVLSAGGLGDTQYF. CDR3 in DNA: TGTGCCAGCAGCGTACTTTCAGCGGGGGGCCTAGGAGATACGCAGTATTTT. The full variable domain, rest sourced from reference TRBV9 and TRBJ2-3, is DSGVTQTPKHLITATGQRVTLRCSPRSGDLSVYWYQQSLDQGLQFLIQYYNGEERAKGNILERFSAQQFPDLHSELNLSSLELGDSALYFCASSVLSAGGLGDTQYFGPGTRLTVL.

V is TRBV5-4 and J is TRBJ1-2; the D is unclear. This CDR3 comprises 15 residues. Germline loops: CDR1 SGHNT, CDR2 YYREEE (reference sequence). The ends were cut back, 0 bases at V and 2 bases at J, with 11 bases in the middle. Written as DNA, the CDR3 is TGTGCCAGCAGCTTGGACGCGGTAGTAAACTATGGCTACACCTTC. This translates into CASSLDAVVNYGYTF.

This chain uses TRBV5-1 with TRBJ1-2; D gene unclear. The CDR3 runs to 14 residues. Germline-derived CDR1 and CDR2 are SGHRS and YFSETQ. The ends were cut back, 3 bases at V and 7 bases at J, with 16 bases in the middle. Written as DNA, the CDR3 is TGCGCCAGCAGCTCAACTCACCCCGGTTCTGGCTACACCTTC. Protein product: CASSSTHPGSGYTF.

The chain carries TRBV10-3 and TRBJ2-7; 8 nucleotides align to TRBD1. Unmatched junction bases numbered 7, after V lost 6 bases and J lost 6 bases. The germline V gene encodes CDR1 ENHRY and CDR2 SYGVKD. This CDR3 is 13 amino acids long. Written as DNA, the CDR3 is TGTGCCATCAGGGAGGGGACAGGAGGCGAGCAGTACTTC. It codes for CAIREGTGGEQYF.

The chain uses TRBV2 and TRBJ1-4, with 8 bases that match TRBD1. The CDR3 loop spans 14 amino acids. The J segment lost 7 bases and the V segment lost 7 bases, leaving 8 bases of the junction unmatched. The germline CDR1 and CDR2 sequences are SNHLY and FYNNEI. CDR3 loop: CASNAQGVGEKLFF. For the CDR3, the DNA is TGTGCCAGCAATGCACAGGGGGTAGGTGAAAAACTGTTTTTT.

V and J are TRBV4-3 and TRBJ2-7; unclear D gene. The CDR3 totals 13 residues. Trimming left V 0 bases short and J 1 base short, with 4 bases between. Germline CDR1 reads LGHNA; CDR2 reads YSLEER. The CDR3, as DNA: TGCGCCAGCAGCCAAGATTCGTCCTACGAGCAGTACTTC. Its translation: CASSQDSSYEQYF.

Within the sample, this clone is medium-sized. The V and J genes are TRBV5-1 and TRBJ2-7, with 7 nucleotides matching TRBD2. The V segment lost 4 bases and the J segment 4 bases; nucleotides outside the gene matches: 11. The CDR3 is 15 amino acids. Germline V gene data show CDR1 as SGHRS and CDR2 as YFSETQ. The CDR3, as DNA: TGCGCCAGCAGCCGGTTTAGTGGGGGGGAATACGAGCAGTACTTC. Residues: CASSRFSGGEYEQYF.

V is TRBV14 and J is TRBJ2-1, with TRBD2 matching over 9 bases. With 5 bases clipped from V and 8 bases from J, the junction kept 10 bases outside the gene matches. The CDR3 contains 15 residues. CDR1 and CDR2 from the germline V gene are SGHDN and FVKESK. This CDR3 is CASSNGGGAYDEQFF. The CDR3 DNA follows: TGTGCCAGCAGCAACGGCGGGGGGGCCTATGATGAGCAGTTCTTC.

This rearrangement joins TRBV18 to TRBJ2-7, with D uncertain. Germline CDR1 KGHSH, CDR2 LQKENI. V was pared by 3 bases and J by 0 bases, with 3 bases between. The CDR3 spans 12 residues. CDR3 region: CASSPNSYEQYF. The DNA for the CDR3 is TGTGCCAGCTCACCTAACTCCTACGAGCAGTACTTC. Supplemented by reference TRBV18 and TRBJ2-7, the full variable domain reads NAGVMQNPRHLVRRRGQEARLRCSPMKGHSHVYWYRQLPEEGLKFMVYLQKENIIDESGMPKERFSAEFPKEGPSILRIQQVVRGDSAAYFCASSPNSYEQYFGPGTRLTVT.

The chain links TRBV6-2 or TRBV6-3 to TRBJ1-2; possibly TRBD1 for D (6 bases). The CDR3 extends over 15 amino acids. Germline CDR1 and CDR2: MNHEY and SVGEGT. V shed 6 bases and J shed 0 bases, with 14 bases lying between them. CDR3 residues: CASSDGQSANYGYTF. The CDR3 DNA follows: TGTGCCAGCAGCGACGGACAGTCAGCTAACTATGGCTACACCTTC.

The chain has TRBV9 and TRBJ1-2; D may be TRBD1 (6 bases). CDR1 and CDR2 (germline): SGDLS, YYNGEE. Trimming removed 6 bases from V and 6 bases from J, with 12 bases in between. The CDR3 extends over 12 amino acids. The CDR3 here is CASNYGDNGYTF. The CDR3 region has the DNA TGTGCCAGCAATTACGGGGACAATGGCTACACCTTC.

This CDR3 is CASSEGPKKGFGKDKQETQYF. Here the CDR3 DNA reads TGTGCCAGCAGTGAAGGGCCCAAGAAGGGGTTCGGCAAGGACAAACAAGAGACCCAGTACTTC. The chain joins TRBV2 to TRBJ2-5; maybe TRBD1 (5 bases). The CDR3 covers 21 residues. CDR1 is SNHLY and CDR2 is FYNNEI in the germline V gene. V was clipped by 1 base and J by 2 bases, with 29 bases between them. Full variable domain (remainder filled in from reference TRBV2 and TRBJ2-5): EPEVTQTPSHQVTQMGQEVILRCVPISNHLYFYWYRQILGQKVEFLVSFYNNEISEKSEIFDDQFSVERPDGSNFTLKIRSTKLEDSAMYFCASSEGPKKGFGKDKQETQYFGPGTRLLVL.

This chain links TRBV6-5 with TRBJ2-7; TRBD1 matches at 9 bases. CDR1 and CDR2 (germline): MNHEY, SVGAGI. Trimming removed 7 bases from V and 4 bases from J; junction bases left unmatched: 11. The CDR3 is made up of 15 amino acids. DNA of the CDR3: TGTGCCAGCACCTATCGGCCGGGACAGGGATACGAGCAGTACTTC. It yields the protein CASTYRPGQGYEQYF.

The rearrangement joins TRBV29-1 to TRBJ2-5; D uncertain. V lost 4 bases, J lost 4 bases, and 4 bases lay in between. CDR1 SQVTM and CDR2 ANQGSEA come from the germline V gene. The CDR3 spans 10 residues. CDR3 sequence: CSVVIETQYF. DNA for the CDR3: TGCAGCGTTGTAATAGAGACCCAGTACTTC.

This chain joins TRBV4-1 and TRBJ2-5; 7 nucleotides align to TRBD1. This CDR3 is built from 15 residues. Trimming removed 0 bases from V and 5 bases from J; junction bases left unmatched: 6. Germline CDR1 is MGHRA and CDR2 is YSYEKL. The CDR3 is CASSQDGTAGETQYF. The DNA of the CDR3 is TGCGCCAGCAGCCAAGACGGGACAGCAGGGGAGACCCAGTACTTC.

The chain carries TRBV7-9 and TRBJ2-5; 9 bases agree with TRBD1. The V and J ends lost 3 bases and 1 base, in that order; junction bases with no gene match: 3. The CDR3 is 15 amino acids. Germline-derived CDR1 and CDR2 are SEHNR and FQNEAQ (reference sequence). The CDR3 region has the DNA TGTGCCAGCAGCTTTACAGGGGGCCCCCAAGAGACCCAGTACTTC. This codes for CASSFTGGPQETQYF. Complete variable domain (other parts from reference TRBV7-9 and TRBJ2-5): DTGVSQNPRHKITKRGQNVTFRCDPISEHNRLYWYRQTLGQGPEFLTYFQNEAQLEKSRLLSDRFSAERPKGSFSTLEIQRTEQGDSAMYLCASSFTGGPQETQYFGPGTRLLVL.

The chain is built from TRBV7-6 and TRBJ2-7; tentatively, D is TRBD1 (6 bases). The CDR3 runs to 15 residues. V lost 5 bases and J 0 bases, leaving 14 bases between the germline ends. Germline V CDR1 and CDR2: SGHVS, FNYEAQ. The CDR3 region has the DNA TGTGCCAGCAGCCCGAGGACAGACCTCTCCTACGAGCAGTACTTC. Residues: CASSPRTDLSYEQYF.